The next 28 T cell receptor beta chains were all read from a single sample in a study of CD8 T cells in ankylosing spondylitis. TCRdb reprocessed the 5' RACE reads via MiXCR and lists one record per CDR3 protein. The table lists roughly 90,000 distinct CDR3 sequences, roughly 8.5% of them singletons. Findings and limits, study-wide: One TCR beta motif, made up of 7 or 8 highly homologous variants, appeared characteristic of ankylosing spondylitis blood.

For these TCRs, the target antigens are not known. The sequenced material came from blood, either unsorted or a sorted T cell fraction (not recorded which). These TCRs come from a male donor with ankylosing spondylitis.

This clonotype turned up a few times. The V and J genes are TRBV15 and TRBJ1-5, with a tentative D call TRBD1 (5 bases). Germline V CDR1 and CDR2: LNHNV, YYDKDF (reference sequence). This CDR3 is built from 15 residues. V was trimmed by 7 bases and J by 0 bases, leaving 13 bases between them. The CDR3, as DNA: TGTGCCACCACCCAAGGGACTGATAGCAATCAGCCCCAGCATTTT. Residues: CATTQGTDSNQPQHF.

This clonotype was seen a few times. The V call is TRBV4-1, the J call TRBJ1-1; possibly TRBD1 for D (6 bases). This CDR3 comprises 13 residues. The V end lost 3 bases, the J end lost 6 bases, and 11 bases lay between the germline ends. Looked up from germline, CDR1 is MGHRA and CDR2 is YSYEKL. In DNA form, the CDR3 reads TGCGCCAGCAGCCACCTCCAGGGGCCTGAAGCTTTCTTT. This codes for CASSHLQGPEAFF.

This clonotype was detected many times. The rearrangement joins TRBV29-1 to TRBJ2-1, with a weak D call TRBD2 (5 bases). CDR3 length equals 13 residues. The V end was cut by 8 bases, the J end by 7 bases, with 18 bases between. Germline loops: CDR1 SQVTM, CDR2 ANQGSEA. The CDR3 region is CSPGSGLGNEQFF. CDR3 DNA: TGCAGCCCTGGGAGCGGTCTAGGGAATGAGCAGTTCTTC.

This clonotype turned up a few times. The chain couples TRBV7-2 to TRBJ1-6; D is uncertain. The CDR3 length is 17 residues. V dropped 2 bases and J dropped 10 bases, with 21 bases sitting between them. Germline-derived CDR1 and CDR2 are SGHTA and FQGNSA. The CDR3 loop is CASSLTFPLFFKSPLHF. The CDR3 DNA sequence: TGTGCCAGCAGCTTAACGTTTCCCCTATTTTTTAAGTCACCCCTCCACTTT.

A word on this clonotype: No DNA is shown, since the ends of the CDR3 on it are uncertain; the CDR3 is the one TCRdb lists. The chain carries TRBV2 and TRBJ2-7; the D segment call TRBD1 is taken from the table without a DNA check. The V gene's germline CDR1 is SNHLY and CDR2 FYNNEI. Inclusive of both ends, the CDR3 amounts to 16 amino acids. CDR3 protein: CATLLVSGQGAYEQYF.

V is TRBV12-3 or TRBV12-4 and J is TRBJ2-7; no clear D. Trimming pared 1 base from V and 0 bases from J, leaving 7 bases between. The CDR3 has 14 residues. CDR3: CASSLDFSSYEQYF. The CDR3, as DNA: TGTGCCAGCAGTTTAGACTTTAGCTCCTACGAGCAGTACTTC.

This clonotype was detected a few times. The V call is TRBV19, the J call TRBJ2-1, with TRBD1 identical over 11 bases. The CDR3 has 14 amino acids. Trimming cost V 8 bases and J 4 bases; bases outside gene matches: 4. The germline V gene encodes CDR1 LNHDA and CDR2 SQIVND (reference sequence). CDR3 in DNA: TGTGCCAGTGGACAGGGGGCGAGTTACAATGAGCAGTTCTTC. Translation gives CASGQGASYNEQFF.

This clonotype has more than one count but fewer than ten. The rearrangement links TRBV3-1 to TRBJ1-5; D unclear. Trimming shortened V by 1 base and J by 5 bases, and 15 bases separated the two germline ends. This CDR3 contains 16 residues. Germline loops: CDR1 LGHDT, CDR2 YNNKEL (reference sequence). For the CDR3, the DNA is TGTGCCAGCAGCCAAGGCAAGTACGGGTCTTATCAGCCCCAGCATTTT. Its translation: CASSQGKYGSYQPQHF.

This clonotype was recorded many times. The CDR3 DNA is TGCAGCGCAGAACAGGGTGCGGAGAACTATGGCTACACCTTC. This sequence encodes CSAEQGAENYGYTF. The V and J genes are TRBV29-1 and TRBJ1-2; TRBD1 might be the D (6 bases). Germline V gene lookup returns CDR1 SQVTM and CDR2 ANQGSEA. This CDR3 is 14 amino acids long. Trimming took 7 bases from V and 2 from J, leaving 17 bases between them.

This clonotype was detected ten times or more. The rearrangement joins TRBV20-1 to TRBJ1-2; D may be TRBD1 (5 bases). CDR1 and CDR2 (germline): DFQATT, SNEGSKA (reference sequence). Deletions cut 4 bases from V and 8 bases from J, with 8 bases between. The CDR3 loop spans 10 amino acids. This CDR3 reads CSATGSGYTF. The CDR3 DNA is TGCAGTGCTACAGGGAGCGGCTACACCTTC.

This clonotype was counted ten times or more. The genes are TRBV13 and TRBJ2-1; D not resolved. This CDR3 has 16 residues. Germline values: CDR1 PRHDT, CDR2 FYEKMQ (reference sequence). V was cut by 0 bases and J by 0 bases, with 9 bases left in between. CDR3: CASSLGTPSSYNEQFF. CDR3 in DNA: TGTGCCAGCAGCTTAGGTACGCCTAGCTCCTACAATGAGCAGTTCTTC.

This clonotype was counted ten times or more. This rearrangement joins TRBV12-3 or TRBV12-4 to TRBJ1-4, with D possibly TRBD1 on 6 matching bases. The V and J ends lost 1 base and 7 bases respectively, with 13 bases between them. There are 15 residues in the CDR3. The CDR3 region is CASSLGAVGGEKLFF. In nucleotides, the CDR3 is TGTGCCAGCAGTTTAGGAGCAGTAGGGGGTGAAAAACTGTTTTTT.

This clonotype was detected ten times or more. The genes are TRBV29-1 and TRBJ1-2; no firm D call. Trimming took 5 bases from V and 7 from J, leaving 11 bases between them. The CDR3 runs to 11 residues. CDR1 is SQVTM, CDR2 ANQGSEA, per germline. CDR3 DNA sequence: TGCAGCGTTCCATGGCGAGCTGGCTACACCTTC. Translation: CSVPWRAGYTF.

The chain employs TRBV3-1 and TRBJ2-1, with 10 bases identical to TRBD2. CDR1 LGHDT and CDR2 YNNKEL come from the germline V gene (reference sequence). The ends lost 0 bases at V and 8 bases at J; junction bases unmatched: 7. This CDR3 has 16 residues. The CDR3: CASSQEPAGGRDEQFF. As DNA, the CDR3 is TGTGCCAGCAGCCAAGAACCAGCGGGAGGGAGAGATGAGCAGTTCTTC.

This chain uses TRBV7-8 with TRBJ2-1; D is unresolved. The CDR3 length is 16 residues. Germline CDR1 SGHVS, CDR2 FQNEAQ. Between the trimmed V and J ends, which lost 2 bases and 7 bases, there was a span of 18 bases. CDR3 loop: CASSLYTAMSENEQFF. CDR3 nucleotides: TGTGCCAGCAGCTTATACACTGCTATGTCAGAAAATGAGCAGTTCTTC.

This clonotype has only a few counts. The chain has TRBV20-1 and TRBJ2-1; D is unresolved. Germline V gives CDR1 DFQATT, CDR2 SNEGSKA (reference sequence). Trimming left V 0 bases short and J 6 bases short, with 3 bases between. This CDR3 region has 11 residues. CDR3 coding DNA: TGCAGTGCTAGAGAGGGCAATGAGCAGTTCTTC. Protein product: CSAREGNEQFF.

This clonotype was observed a few times. The CDR3: CASPQGLAGNEQFF. The CDR3 DNA reads as TGTGCCTCCCCGCAGGGGCTAGCGGGAAATGAGCAGTTCTTC. The V call is TRBV6-2 or TRBV6-3, the J call TRBJ2-1; 9 bases are a match to TRBD2. V lost 11 bases to trimming and J lost 7 bases; unmatched junction nucleotides: 12. Germline V gene data show CDR1 as MNHEY and CDR2 as SVGEGT. The CDR3 covers 14 residues.

Concerning this clonotype itself: This clone may be a read error of a much larger clone one base away. The chain has TRBV4-1 and TRBJ2-1; D gene uncertain. The length of the CDR3 is 14 residues. Germline loops: CDR1 MGHRA, CDR2 YSYEKL. The CDR3 here is CTSSLETGDREQFF. The CDR3 coding sequence is TGCACCAGCAGCCTAGAGACTGGGGATAGGGAGCAGTTCTTC.

A few counts support this clonotype. The rearrangement links TRBV7-2 to TRBJ2-7, with 7 bases that match TRBD2. Germline values: CDR1 SGHTA, CDR2 FQGNSA. V lost 3 bases to trimming and J lost 2 bases; unmatched junction nucleotides: 10. The CDR3 contains 16 residues. CDR3 protein: CASSFSPGGSPYEQYF. As DNA, the CDR3 is TGTGCCAGCAGCTTTAGTCCCGGCGGGAGTCCCTACGAGCAGTACTTC.

This clonotype has a count of ten or more. This rearrangement joins TRBV7-9 to TRBJ1-2, with no clear D. Trimming removed 3 bases at V and 6 bases at J, with 11 bases between. CDR3 size: 13 residues. Germline CDR1 reads SEHNR; CDR2 reads FQNEAQ (reference sequence). CDR3 DNA sequence: TGTGCCAGCAGCTTCCGTCTTTGGGATGGCTACACCTTC. Translating gives CASSFRLWDGYTF.

Many counts were recorded for this clonotype. The rearrangement links TRBV12-3 or TRBV12-4 to TRBJ2-7, with 8 bases matching TRBD2. This CDR3 is built from 18 residues. The V gene end was trimmed by 6 bases and the J gene end by 2 bases; junction bases not matched to a gene: 18. The CDR3 here is CASSPPEGSGTTTYEQYV. As DNA, the CDR3 is TGTGCCAGCAGCCCCCCGGAGGGTAGCGGGACCACAACCTACGAGCAGTACGTC.

This clonotype was counted only a few times. The rearrangement uses TRBV5-1 and TRBJ2-1, with D maybe TRBD1 (5 bases). V lost 4 bases to trimming and J lost 1 base, with 12 bases between them. Per germline, CDR1 SGHRS and CDR2 YFSETQ. The CDR3 covers 15 residues. The CDR3 DNA reads TGCGCCAGCAGCGTATTTCAGGGTTCCTACAATGAGCAGTTCTTC. This encodes CASSVFQGSYNEQFF.

A word on this clonotype: A much larger clonotype is one base distant, so this may be a read error. The chain recombines TRBV3-1 with TRBJ2-1; D is uncertain. The germline V gene encodes CDR1 LGHDT and CDR2 YNNKEL (reference sequence). The CDR3 has 15 amino acids. The CDR3 DNA sequence: TGTGCCTGCAGCCAAGGGTTTGGGCTTAACAATGAGCAGTTCTTC. It yields the protein CACSQGFGLNNEQFF.

This clonotype was recorded many times. V is TRBV5-1 and J is TRBJ2-2; D is possibly TRBD1 (5 bases). Trimming took 1 base from V and 3 from J, leaving 19 bases between them. Germline loops: CDR1 SGHRS, CDR2 YFSETQ. The CDR3 is 18 residues long. The CDR3 loop is CASSLSFLGASDTGELFF. In nucleotides, the CDR3 is TGCGCCAGCAGCTTGTCTTTCTTAGGGGCTAGTGACACCGGGGAGCTGTTTTTT.

There are many counts of this clonotype. CDR3 sequence reads: CASSLVVGAETQYF. CDR3 in DNA: TGTGCCAGCAGCTTAGTGGTGGGAGCGGAGACCCAGTACTTC. The chain is built from TRBV7-9 and TRBJ2-5, with D possibly matching TRBD2 (5 bases). CDR1 and CDR2 (germline): SEHNR, FQNEAQ (reference sequence). V was pared by 1 base and J by 5 bases, with 11 bases between. This CDR3 contains 14 residues.

This clonotype was recorded many times. The chain has TRBV5-5 and TRBJ2-1; tentative D call: TRBD2 (5 bases). CDR3 size: 15 residues. V gave up 0 bases and J gave up 5 bases, with 12 bases separating them. Germline V gene lookup returns CDR1 SGHKS and CDR2 YYEKEE (reference sequence). The CDR3 DNA sequence: TGTGCCAGCAGCTTGGTTGAGGGTCAGCACAATGAGCAGTTCTTC. Translated, it gives CASSLVEGQHNEQFF.

Many counts were recorded for this clonotype. This chain connects TRBV12-3 or TRBV12-4 to TRBJ1-1; D unresolved. CDR3 length: 12 amino acids. V shed 7 bases and J shed 5 bases, with 11 bases lying between them. The CDR3 loop reads CASTPGVTEAFF. CDR3 nucleotide sequence: TGTGCCAGCACCCCTGGGGTGACTGAAGCTTTCTTT.

In its sample, this clonotype was seen many times. The chain links TRBV11-2 to TRBJ2-1; D not certain. This CDR3 is 15 amino acids long. Per germline, CDR1 SGHAT and CDR2 FQNNGV. V lost 4 bases and J lost 6, with 16 bases in between. CDR3 amino acids: CASSYTGPESNEQFF. CDR3 DNA: TGTGCCAGCAGCTATACCGGGCCTGAGAGCAATGAGCAGTTCTTC.